This is a list of T cell receptor beta chains from one sample in a study of T cell repertoires in cytomegalovirus infection. One entry per CDR3 protein, called by TCRdb with MiXCR from the reads. The table has fewer than 1,000,000 distinct CDR3 sequences, more than 25% seen once; the top ten hold more than 13%. No antigen has been assigned to these receptors. The material sequenced was cultured CD8+ T cells from PBMCs, taken from culture after CMV antigen stimulation. These receptors originate from a human donor in good health (CMV status not recorded). Some clones in this sample may be carry-over from other donors' samples. Both conserved end residues are part of each CDR3. A D gene is named only where the DNA matches it firmly. For some rows the clone size is stated as once, few or many, or as a class when expanded; others skip it.

TRBJ2-3	TRBV13	NA	NA	CASSFGFPDTQYF	TGTGCCAGCAGCTTCGGGTTCCCAGATACGCAGTATTTT
TRBJ1-1	TRBV11-3	few	TRBD1	CASSYRGPDTEAFF	TGTGCCAGCAGCTACAGGGGGCCCGACACTGAAGCTTTCTTT
TRBJ1-2	TRBV27	few	NA	CASSSSGFYGYTF	TGTGCCAGCAGTTCCTCGGGGTTTTACGGCTACACCTTC
TRBJ2-1	TRBV7-2	many	NA	CASSLRMGLYNEQFF	TGTGCCAGCAGCTTACGTATGGGGCTCTACAATGAGCAGTTCTTC
TRBJ1-1	TRBV27	NA	TRBD1	CASGPDRVTEAFF	TGTGCCAGCGGCCCTGACAGGGTCACTGAAGCTTTCTTT
TRBJ1-1	TRBV7-2	many	NA	CASSLLGGVRLNTEAFF	TGTGCCAGCAGCTTACTAGGGGGGGTCAGGTTAAACACTGAAGCTTTCTTT
TRBJ1-2	TRBV4-3	NA	NA	CASSPQQTGFFGYTF	TGCGCCAGCAGCCCTCAACAAACAGGGTTCTTCGGCTACACCTTC
TRBJ2-3	TRBV9	NA	NA	CASSKGDTQYF	TGTGCCAGCAGCAAAGGGGATACGCAGTATTTT
TRBJ2-3	TRBV7-6	NA	NA	CASSLAGPASRNTDTQYF	TGTGCCAGCAGCTTAGCTGGCCCGGCTAGCCGCAACACAGATACGCAGTATTTT
TRBJ2-1	TRBV6-2/TRBV6-3	many	NA	CASSYPGYSYNEQFF	TGTGCCAGCAGTTACCCCGGATACTCCTACAATGAGCAGTTCTTC
TRBJ2-1	TRBV29-1	many	NA	CSVAAGGDYNEQFF	TGCAGCGTTGCCGCCGGGGGAGATTACAATGAGCAGTTCTTC
TRBJ2-3	TRBV3-1	few	TRBD2	CASSQRLAGGLTDTQYF	TGTGCCAGCAGCCAACGACTAGCGGGGGGCCTTACAGATACGCAGTATTTT
TRBJ1-1	TRBV7-9	many	NA	CASSLPLGGRTEAFF	TGTGCCAGCAGCTTACCTTTGGGGGGGAGGACTGAAGCTTTCTTT
TRBJ1-2	TRBV12-3/TRBV12-4	NA	NA	CANSSGRYGYTF	TGTGCCAACAGCTCCGGGAGGTATGGCTACACCTTC
TRBJ1-4	TRBV7-6	NA	TRBD1	CASSGQGNEKLFF	TGTGCCAGCAGCGGACAGGGGAATGAAAAACTGTTTTTT
TRBJ2-3	TRBV27	NA	NA	CASSLTGLAPSTDTQYF	TGTGCCAGCAGTTTAACGGGACTTGCACCTAGCACAGATACGCAGTATTTT
TRBJ2-2	TRBV7-4	NA	TRBD2	CAGRLAGGTGELFF	TGTGCAGGTCGCCTAGCGGGGGGGACCGGGGAGCTGTTTTTT
TRBJ1-2	TRBV6-1	many	NA	CASSNGGALGGSYTF	TGTGCCAGCAGTAACGGGGGAGCTCTCGGAGGGAGCTACACCTTC
TRBJ1-2	TRBV27	few	NA	CASSLSGDGYGYTF	TGTGCCAGCAGTTTATCGGGGGACGGGTATGGCTACACCTTC
TRBJ2-2	TRBV7-9	many	TRBD1	CASSAYRGILDTGELFF	TGTGCCAGCAGCGCATACAGGGGGATCCTGGACACCGGGGAGCTGTTTTTT
TRBJ1-2	TRBV27	NA	NA	CASSPPGGSYGYTF	TGTGCCAGCAGTCCCCCGGGCGGATCCTATGGCTACACCTTC
TRBJ2-1	TRBV6-1	NA	NA	CASRRGETYNEQFF	TGTGCCAGCAGAAGAGGGGAAACATACAATGAGCAGTTCTTC
TRBJ1-1	TRBV7-2	many	NA	CASRLGTEAFF	TGTGCCAGTCGTCTGGGCACTGAAGCTTTCTTT
TRBJ2-1	TRBV11-1	NA	NA	CASSLGPGDPDLNEQFF	TGTGCCAGCAGCTTAGGCCCGGGGGACCCAGACCTTAATGAGCAGTTCTTC
TRBJ2-1	TRBV4-2	few	TRBD2	CASSQDELAGGNNEQFF	TGTGCCAGCAGCCAAGATGAACTAGCGGGGGGAAACAATGAGCAGTTCTTC
TRBJ1-1	TRBV19	many	NA	CASSILLGANTEAFF	TGTGCCAGTAGTATTCTGCTCGGGGCGAACACTGAAGCTTTCTTT
TRBJ2-1	TRBV12-3/TRBV12-4	NA	TRBD1	CDSSLDRGNEQFF	TGTGACAGCAGTTTGGACAGGGGGAATGAGCAGTTCTTC
TRBJ2-5	TRBV12-3/TRBV12-4	NA	TRBD2	CASSLTAGWETQYF	TGTGCCAGCAGTTTAACAGCGGGGTGGGAGACCCAGTACTTC
TRBJ2-3	TRBV6-1	NA	NA	CASSEEWGGLSTDTQYF	TGTGCCAGCAGTGAAGAGTGGGGGGGCTTAAGCACAGATACGCAGTATTTT
TRBJ1-4	TRBV2	few	NA	CASSTPSGTLTPSSNEKLFF	TGTGCCAGCAGCACTCCTTCAGGGACACTTACCCCCTCTTCTAATGAAAAACTGTTTTTT
TRBJ2-7	TRBV6-2/TRBV6-3	NA	TRBD1	CASNYSNDRVSYEQYF	TGTGCCAGCAATTACTCGAACGACAGGGTATCCTACGAGCAGTACTTC
TRBJ2-1	TRBV28	few	TRBD2	CASSPEGRGGLARKGQFF	TGTGCCAGCAGCCCGGAAGGCCGGGGGGGACTAGCCCGAAAAGGGCAGTTCTTC
TRBJ2-7	TRBV7-2	NA	NA	CASSLASPETGDEQYF	TGTGCCAGCAGCTTAGCGAGCCCAGAGACCGGCGACGAGCAGTACTTC
TRBJ2-1	TRBV7-9	NA	NA	CASFLQGDNEQFF	TGTGCCAGCTTCCTTCAAGGGGACAATGAGCAGTTCTTC
TRBJ2-2	TRBV10-2	NA	NA	CAIRTERVGELFF	TGCGCCATCCGGACCGAGAGGGTCGGGGAGCTGTTTTTT
TRBJ2-1	TRBV2	NA	TRBD1	CVSSDRDIYNEQFF	TGTGTCAGCAGTGACAGGGATATCTACAATGAGCAGTTCTTC
TRBJ1-1	TRBV13	NA	NA	CASSPTGIGEAFF	TGTGCCAGCAGCCCAACAGGTATCGGTGAAGCTTTCTTT
TRBJ1-5	TRBV7-6	NA	NA	CASSPRGDTGNQPQHF	TGTGCCAGCAGCCCGCGGGGGGATACGGGCAATCAGCCCCAGCATTTT
TRBJ2-6	TRBV6-2/TRBV6-3	NA	NA	CASSYYHSGANVLTF	TGTGCCAGCAGTTACTACCACTCTGGGGCCAACGTCCTGACTTTC
TRBJ1-5	TRBV6-2/TRBV6-3	few	TRBD1	CASSYLRQGSQPQHF	TGTGCCAGCAGTTACCTGAGACAGGGGTCTCAGCCCCAGCATTTT
TRBJ2-1	TRBV7-6	many	NA	CASSIKHNEQFF	TGTGCCAGCAGCATTAAACACAATGAGCAGTTCTTC
TRBJ1-5	TRBV12-3/TRBV12-4	NA	NA	CATLATARSQPQHF	TGTGCCACCCTAGCGACGGCGAGGAGTCAGCCCCAGCATTTT
TRBJ2-2	TRBV28	few	NA	CATSLTGELFF	TGTGCCACTTCCCTCACCGGGGAGCTGTTTTTT
TRBJ2-7	TRBV7-6	NA	TRBD1	CASSFPTGNEQYF	TGTGCCAGCAGCTTCCCGACAGGGAACGAGCAGTACTTC
TRBJ2-4	TRBV27	many	TRBD2	CASSLSRTSRRNIQYF	TGTGCCAGCAGTTTATCTCGGACTAGTAGGCGAAACATTCAGTACTTC
TRBJ2-7	TRBV27	NA	TRBD2	CASSFGGGGTTYEQYF	TGTGCCAGCAGTTTTGGTGGCGGGGGGACCACCTACGAGCAGTACTTC